Listed below are T cell receptor beta chains from one sample, sequenced in a study of CD8+CD57+ T cells in acquired aplastic anemia. Each CDR3 protein gets one entry after TCRdb re-called the reads with MiXCR. The sample lists about 190,000 distinct CDR3 sequences, 50% to 55% seen once, with approximately 16% in the top ten. The source material was sorted CD4+, CD8+, or CD8+CD57+ T cells (not recorded which) from PBMCs. Receptor source: a human donor in good health, serving as a control. Both conserved end residues are part of each CDR3. A D gene is named only where the DNA matches it firmly. Not every row has a clone size; where given, it reads once, few, many or a size class.

CDR3 protein	CDR3 DNA	D gene	V gene	clone size	J gene
CASSLELAGGPDTQYF	TGTGCCAGCAGCTTGGAACTAGCGGGAGGTCCCGATACGCAGTATTTT	TRBD2	TRBV5-5	NA	TRBJ2-3
CASSETGGWNYGYTF	TGCGCCAGCAGCGAGACAGGGGGCTGGAACTATGGCTACACCTTC	TRBD1	TRBV5-1	NA	TRBJ1-2
CASRNRAENTEAFF	TGCGCCAGCAGGAATCGGGCGGAAAACACTGAAGCTTTCTTT	NA	TRBV4-1	many	TRBJ1-1
CASRPGLQKIQETQYF	TGTGCCAGCAGGCCGGGACTCCAAAAGATCCAAGAGACCCAGTACTTC	NA	TRBV7-6	NA	TRBJ2-5
CASSLANDRVWGYTF	TGTGCCAGCAGCTTGGCCAACGACCGCGTATGGGGCTACACCTTC	NA	TRBV5-5	many	TRBJ1-2
CASSLTSREQYF	TGTGCCAGTAGCCTCACCTCGCGCGAGCAGTACTTC	NA	TRBV19	NA	TRBJ2-7
CATSEAGVHEKLFF	TGTGCCACCAGTGAGGCAGGGGTCCATGAAAAACTGTTTTTT	NA	TRBV24-1	NA	TRBJ1-4
CVSSPRAGSYNEQFF	TGTGTCAGCAGCCCACGTGCAGGGTCGTACAATGAGCAGTTCTTC	NA	TRBV3-1	NA	TRBJ2-1
CASSLIRGPNSPLHF	TGTGCCAGCAGCTTAATACGAGGGCCCAATTCACCCCTCCACTTT	NA	TRBV7-3	NA	TRBJ1-6
CASSVGADYEQYF	TGTGCCAGCAGTGTGGGGGCGGACTACGAGCAGTACTTC	NA	TRBV7-3	NA	TRBJ2-7
CSARENSNRARNQPQHF	TGCAGTGCTAGAGAAAATTCTAACAGGGCACGCAATCAGCCCCAGCATTTT	NA	TRBV20-1	few	TRBJ1-5
CASSFWTGEETQYF	TGTGCCAGCAGCTTCTGGACAGGGGAGGAGACCCAGTACTTC	TRBD1	TRBV7-6	NA	TRBJ2-5
CATTGTAGHEQFF	TGTGCCACCACCGGGACAGCCGGGCATGAGCAGTTCTTC	TRBD1	TRBV24-1	NA	TRBJ2-1
CASSLRSGGYEQYF	TGTGCCAGCAGCTTAAGGTCAGGGGGCTACGAGCAGTACTTC	TRBD1	TRBV7-8	many	TRBJ2-7
CSALGGTDTQYF	TGCAGTGCCCTGGGGGGGACAGATACGCAGTATTTT	TRBD2	TRBV20-1	NA	TRBJ2-3
CASQGAPSLEAFF	TGTGCCAGCCAGGGGGCTCCCTCCCTCGAAGCTTTCTTT	TRBD1	TRBV10-3	NA	TRBJ1-1
CASSPGGGAIYNEQFF	TGTGCCAGCAGTCCAGGGGGGGGGGCGATCTACAATGAGCAGTTCTTC	NA	TRBV7-2	NA	TRBJ2-1
CASTQSDTQYF	TGTGCCAGCACCCAATCAGATACGCAGTATTTT	NA	TRBV12-3/TRBV12-4	many	TRBJ2-3
CASSQELGSYEQYF	TGTGCCAGCAGCCAAGAACTGGGAAGCTACGAGCAGTACTTC	NA	TRBV25-1	NA	TRBJ2-7
CASTEAFF	TGTGCCAGTACTGAAGCTTTCTTT	NA	TRBV19	many	TRBJ1-1
CASSLTGNQPQHF	TGTGCCAGCAGTTTGACAGGGAATCAGCCCCAGCATTTT	TRBD1	TRBV7-3	NA	TRBJ1-5
CASNAGTGYSHEQYF	TGCGCCAGCAACGCCGGGACAGGGTATTCCCACGAGCAGTACTTC	TRBD1	TRBV10-2	few	TRBJ2-7
CASSAGAGGNQPQHF	TGTGCCAGCAGCGCCGGGGCAGGCGGAAATCAGCCCCAGCATTTT	NA	TRBV6-4	NA	TRBJ1-5
CASSPDGLAPRNTQYF	TGTGCCAGCAGCCCCGATGGACTAGCCCCTCGGAATACGCAGTATTTT	TRBD2	TRBV12-3/TRBV12-4	many	TRBJ2-3
CASSSGSVEQYF	TGTGCCAGTTCTAGCGGTTCGGTCGAGCAGTACTTC	TRBD2	TRBV2	NA	TRBJ2-7
CSVEKQLDTGELFF	TGCAGTGTTGAAAAACAGTTGGACACCGGGGAGCTGTTTTTT	NA	TRBV29-1	NA	TRBJ2-2
CASSINGPYEQYF	TGTGCCAGTAGTATCAATGGGCCCTACGAGCAGTACTTC	NA	TRBV19	NA	TRBJ2-7
CASSSLGGGTALSSYNEQFF	TGTGCCAGCAGTTCCCTAGGCGGGGGGACCGCCCTTAGCTCCTACAATGAGCAGTTCTTC	TRBD2	TRBV6-6	NA	TRBJ2-1
CATSREGLGGTGERYEQYF	TGTGCCACCAGCAGAGAGGGCTTGGGAGGGACCGGGGAGCGGTACGAGCAGTACTTC	TRBD2	TRBV15	NA	TRBJ2-7
CASREQGAKAKNIQYF	TGTGCCAGTAGAGAACAGGGGGCTAAAGCCAAAAACATTCAGTACTTC	TRBD1	TRBV19	NA	TRBJ2-4
CASSLSSGMAETQYF	TGTGCCAGCAGCTTAAGTTCAGGGATGGCAGAGACCCAGTACTTC	NA	TRBV7-7	NA	TRBJ2-5
CATNDHTGSVKLFF	TGTGCCACCAATGACCATACAGGGTCGGTGAAGCTTTTTTTT	NA	TRBV24-1	NA	TRBJ1-1
CASSLESGGLNTEAFF	TGTGCCAGCAGCTTAGAGTCTGGGGGGTTGAACACTGAAGCTTTCTTT	NA	TRBV7-6	NA	TRBJ1-1
CASSDWTSGTYEQYF	TGTGCCAGCAGTGACTGGACTAGCGGAACCTACGAGCAGTACTTC	TRBD2	TRBV6-4	NA	TRBJ2-7
CASSELEGDTDTQYF	TGTGCCAGCAGTGAACTGGAGGGGGACACAGATACGCAGTATTTT	NA	TRBV2	few	TRBJ2-3
CSARDWIGTEAFF	TGCAGTGCTAGAGATTGGATTGGAACTGAAGCTTTCTTT	NA	TRBV20-1	NA	TRBJ1-1
CASSQTSAEATDTQYF	TGTGCCAGCAGTCAAACTAGCGCGGAAGCCACAGATACGCAGTATTTT	TRBD2	TRBV7-2	NA	TRBJ2-3
CASSQDRVSQFF	TGTGCCAGCAGCCAAGATCGCGTCTCGCAGTTCTTC	NA	TRBV14	many	TRBJ2-1
CASSQGQRESSYNEQFF	TGTGCCAGCAGCCAAGGCCAGCGGGAGTCCTCCTACAATGAGCAGTTCTTC	TRBD2	TRBV19	NA	TRBJ2-1
CASSSPHEGFYSYTF	TGTGCCAGCAGCTCCCCCCACGAGGGGTTCTATAGCTACACCTTC	NA	TRBV7-4	NA	TRBJ1-2
CASSVTGNYEQYF	TGTGCCAGCAGTGTGACAGGGAACTACGAGCAGTACTTC	TRBD1	TRBV2	few	TRBJ2-7
CASSSEADRGGGQPQHF	TGTGCCAGCAGTTCGGAAGCGGACAGGGGGGGGGGTCAGCCCCAGCATTTT	TRBD1	TRBV27	NA	TRBJ1-5
CASRSGTGTYEQYF	TGTGCCAGCCGCTCCGGGACAGGGACATACGAGCAGTACTTC	TRBD1	TRBV6-2/TRBV6-3	many	TRBJ2-7
CASSTGTGDGDTF	TGTGCCAGCAGCACCGGGACAGGGGATGGGGACACCTTC	TRBD1	TRBV5-4	NA	TRBJ1-2
CASSLARWSQNTGELVF	TGTGCCAGCAGCTTGGCCCGTTGGTCCCAGAACACCGGGGAGCTGGTTTTT	NA	TRBV5-8	NA	TRBJ2-2
CASRRQGILDEQYF	TGTGCCAGCAGGCGACAGGGCATTCTGGACGAGCAGTACTTC	TRBD1	TRBV6-5	NA	TRBJ2-7
CASSFQGTTYEQYF	TGTGCCAGCAGCTTTCAGGGGACCACCTACGAGCAGTACTTC	NA	TRBV7-8	NA	TRBJ2-7
CSARQAGISTDTQYF	TGCAGTGCTAGGCAAGCGGGAATTAGCACAGATACGCAGTATTTT	TRBD2	TRBV20-1	NA	TRBJ2-3
CASSLTERRAFF	TGTGCCAGCAGTTTAACGGAGAGGAGGGCTTTCTTT	NA	TRBV28	many	TRBJ1-1
CASSLGGGYNSPLHF	TGTGCCAGCAGTTTGGGAGGGGGCTATAATTCACCCCTCCACTTT	NA	TRBV12-3/TRBV12-4	many	TRBJ1-6
CASSPGGGTGGTDTQYF	TGTGCCAGTAGTCCCGGGGGTGGAACCGGGGGTACAGATACGCAGTATTTT	NA	TRBV19	many	TRBJ2-3
CASTPSGTESEAFF	TGTGCCAGCACCCCCTCGGGGACAGAGTCTGAAGCTTTCTTT	TRBD1	TRBV28	once	TRBJ1-1
CASSLDPGSYGYTF	TGTGCCAGCAGCTTAGATCCAGGGAGCTATGGCTACACCTTC	NA	TRBV11-2	once	TRBJ1-2
CASSEGRMNTEAFF	TGCGCCAGCAGTGAAGGCAGGATGAACACTGAAGCTTTCTTT	NA	TRBV10-1	NA	TRBJ1-1
CATSRAAGEGSGGYTF	TGTGCCACCAGCAGAGCGGCAGGGGAAGGCTCTGGTGGCTACACCTTC	NA	TRBV15	NA	TRBJ1-2